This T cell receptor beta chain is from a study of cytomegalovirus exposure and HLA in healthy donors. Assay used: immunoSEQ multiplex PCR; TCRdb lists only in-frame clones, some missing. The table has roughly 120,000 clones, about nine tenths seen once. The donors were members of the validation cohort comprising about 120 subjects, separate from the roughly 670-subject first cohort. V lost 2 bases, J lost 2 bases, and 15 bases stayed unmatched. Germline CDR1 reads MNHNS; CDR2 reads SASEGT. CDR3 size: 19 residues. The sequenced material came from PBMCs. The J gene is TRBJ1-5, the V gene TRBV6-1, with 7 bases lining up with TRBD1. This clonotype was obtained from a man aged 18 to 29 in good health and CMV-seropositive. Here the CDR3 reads CASSERHLDRAFGNQPQHF. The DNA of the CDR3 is TGTGCCAGCAGTGAACGGCATCTAGACAGGGCTTTCGGCAATCAGCCCCAGCATTTT.